Listed here is a single TCR beta chain. Those who participated ranged in age from roughly 18 to 89 years and resided in 24 US areas. Cohort placement rested on clinical history that participants reported themselves. The entry originates in a study of blood T cell repertoires in COVID-19. Study information: PBMCs, B-cell-depleted T cells, or T cells provided the cDNA or gDNA that made up the material.

The germline gives CDR1 KGHSH, CDR2 LQKENI. This CDR3 comprises 15 residues. The J segment lost 2 bases and the V segment lost 6 bases, leaving 8 bases of the junction unmatched. In the authors' methods: Reference gene primers were amplified, and this amplification served to estimate nucleated cell counts. This table comes from immunoSEQ multiplex PCR, and its TCRdb copy is limited to in-frame clones, with some not included. V, J and clone size derive from that table, while D and trimming were established from the DNA sequence. The sample yields about 280,000 clones, 85% to 90% seen once. The sequencing input was PBMCs or T cells enriched from blood (not recorded which). The chain couples TRBV18 to TRBJ2-3, with 7 bases aligning to TRBD2. The TCR originated in an older woman in a cohort exposed to, infected with or recovered from COVID-19 (not recorded which). The CDR3 spells CASSATSAFTDTQYF. The CDR3 DNA is TGTGCCAGCTCCGCCACTAGCGCCTTCACAGATACGCAGTATTTT.